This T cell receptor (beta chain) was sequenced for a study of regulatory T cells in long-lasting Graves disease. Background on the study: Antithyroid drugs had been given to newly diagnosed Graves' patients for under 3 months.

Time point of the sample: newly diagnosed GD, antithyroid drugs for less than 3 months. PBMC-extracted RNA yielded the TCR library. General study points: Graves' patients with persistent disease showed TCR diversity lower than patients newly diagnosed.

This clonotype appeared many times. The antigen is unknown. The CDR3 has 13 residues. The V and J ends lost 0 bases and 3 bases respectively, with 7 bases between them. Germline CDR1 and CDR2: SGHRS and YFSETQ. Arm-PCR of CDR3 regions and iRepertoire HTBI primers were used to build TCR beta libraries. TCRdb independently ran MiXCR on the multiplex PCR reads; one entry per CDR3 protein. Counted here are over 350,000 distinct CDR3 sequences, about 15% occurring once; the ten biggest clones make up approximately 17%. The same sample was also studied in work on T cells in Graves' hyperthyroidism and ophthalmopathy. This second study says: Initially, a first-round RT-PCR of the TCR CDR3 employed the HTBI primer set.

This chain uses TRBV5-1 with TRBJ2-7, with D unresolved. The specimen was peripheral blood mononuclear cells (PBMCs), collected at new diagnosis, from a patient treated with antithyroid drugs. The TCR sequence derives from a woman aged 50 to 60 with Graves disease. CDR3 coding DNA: TGCGCCAGCAGCTTGGCCACAAGCTACGAGCAGTACTTC. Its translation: CASSLATSYEQYF.